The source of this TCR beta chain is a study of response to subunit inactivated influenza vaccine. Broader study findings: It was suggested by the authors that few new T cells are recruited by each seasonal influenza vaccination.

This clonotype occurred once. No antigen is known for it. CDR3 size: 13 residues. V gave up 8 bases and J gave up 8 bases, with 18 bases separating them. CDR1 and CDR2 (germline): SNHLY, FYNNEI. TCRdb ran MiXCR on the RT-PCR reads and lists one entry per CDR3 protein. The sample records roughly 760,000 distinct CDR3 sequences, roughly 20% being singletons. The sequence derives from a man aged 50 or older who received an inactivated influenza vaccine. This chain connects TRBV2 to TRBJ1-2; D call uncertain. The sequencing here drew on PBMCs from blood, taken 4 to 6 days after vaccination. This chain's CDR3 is CASGLSDLGGYTF. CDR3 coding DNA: TGTGCCAGCGGGTTGTCGGACCTAGGGGGCTACACCTTC.